This T cell receptor (beta chain) is from a study of blood T cells in healthy people across ages (dated by TCRdb to between 2014 and 2017). Broadly, across the study: In model experiments, template switching captured roughly one uniquely barcoded TCR beta cDNA molecule for every two T cells. Using the same blood draw, the study looked at two additional independent replicas of 1 million unique cDNA reads for two donors, one aged 18 to 29 and the other aged 80 or older. To avoid experimental bias, donors of different ages were distributed randomly across sequencing lanes. Four age groups were formed from the donors: young (average approximately 17 years), middle-aged (approximately 39), aged (about 62) and long-lived (approximately 80). Using deep sequencing normalized with unique cDNA molecular identifiers, the study measured how TCR beta repertoire diversity changes with age. The research as a whole found: As age increased, observed TCR beta diversity per million T cells dropped in a roughly linear way, and a significant reduction was already evident by age 40. Total diversity estimates from one million sequenced T cells were considered lower bounds and underestimates. A strong correlation was found between observed TCR beta diversity and the percentage of naive T cells measured by flow cytometry. The long-lived group showed more naive CD4+ T cells, fewer expanded clones and increased TCR diversity than the aged group, suggesting age selection. Donor CMV infection status was unknown, potentially confounding age-related changes in expanded clonotypes. Bulk unsorted PBMC profiling prevented conclusive comparison of naive and antigen-experienced compartments.

Remarks on this clonotype: It lacks a known antigen. No per-base quality is available; no much larger clone lies one base away.

The method was 5' RACE. The instrument was an Illumina HiSeq 2500. A second PCR of about 6 to 11 cycles was run with a J-beta primer mix and a sample-barcoded 5' primer. A unique molecular identifier was introduced onto each TCR beta cDNA molecule by a template-switch 5' adaptor carrying 12 random nucleotides. Each sample yielded at least 2.5 million CDR3-containing paired-end reads. First-strand cDNA was synthesized from all RNA with the Mint cDNA synthesis kit, primed by a TRBC-specific oligonucleotide. After uracil-DNA glycosylase treatment, a first 18-cycle PCR used universal primers M1SS and BC2_uni_R on all cDNA. The source study handled its data this way. Each sample was normalized by randomly selecting 1 million high-quality reads, each carrying a distinct molecular identifier. Reads sharing molecular identifiers were discarded rather than binned into consensus sequences. MiTCR, with a Q25 quality threshold and the strictest error-elimination algorithm, was used for CDR3 identification, clonotype clustering and error correction. A nonparametric unseen species model with Euler transformation was used to estimate lower-bound total TCR beta diversity. TCRdb reanalyzed the raw reads on its own, using fastp at Q25 for trimming and MiXCR for clone calling, and kept in-frame beta chains. Rows matching on CDR3 protein sequence are summarized as one entry with the most common DNA and genes. The V and J calls follow TCRdb's processing rather than the paper's. The sample contains over 1.5 million distinct CDR3 sequences, just under 50% of them found a single time. The leading ten clones occupy 2.1% of the sample.

The donors were 40 or so Caucasian individuals from Russia, aged 6 to 90 years, who were systemically healthy. Each donor gave 8 to 10 milliliters of peripheral blood, drawn into EDTA-treated Vacutainer tubes. PBMCs were isolated by Ficoll-Paque density-gradient centrifugation, with at least 6.5 million obtained per sample. Total RNA, at least 6 micrograms per sample, was extracted from PBMCs with Trizol reagent. For every donor, flow cytometry on a PBMC aliquot measured the percentage of naive CD45RAhigh/CD27high T cells. The CDR3 runs 17 amino acids, cysteine and phenylalanine included. CDR3 DNA only is kept here, 51 bases in frame from base 1. CDR1 and CDR2 are drawn from the germline V gene: SGHRS, YFSETQ. Relative to germline, V is missing 0 bases and J is missing 2 bases, with 7 bases of the junction outside any gene match.

The receptor's source is a middle-aged woman in good health. Sequences were obtained from blood. The V gene is TRBV5-1 and the J gene is TRBJ1-2; TRBD1 matches 10 bases in the middle. The CDR3 corresponds to CASSLGMTGGANYGYTF. The DNA reads as follows: TGCGCCAGCAGCTTGGGAATGACAGGGGGCGCAAACTATGGCTACACCTTC. Extended through the reference TRBV5-1 and TRBJ1-2 proteins, this CDR3 yields the full variable domain: KAGVTQTPRYLIKTRGQQVTLSCSPISGHRSVSWYQQTPGQGLQFLFEYFSETQRNKGNFPGRFSGRQFSNSRSEMNVSTLELGDSALYLCASSLGMTGGANYGYTFGSGTRLTVV.